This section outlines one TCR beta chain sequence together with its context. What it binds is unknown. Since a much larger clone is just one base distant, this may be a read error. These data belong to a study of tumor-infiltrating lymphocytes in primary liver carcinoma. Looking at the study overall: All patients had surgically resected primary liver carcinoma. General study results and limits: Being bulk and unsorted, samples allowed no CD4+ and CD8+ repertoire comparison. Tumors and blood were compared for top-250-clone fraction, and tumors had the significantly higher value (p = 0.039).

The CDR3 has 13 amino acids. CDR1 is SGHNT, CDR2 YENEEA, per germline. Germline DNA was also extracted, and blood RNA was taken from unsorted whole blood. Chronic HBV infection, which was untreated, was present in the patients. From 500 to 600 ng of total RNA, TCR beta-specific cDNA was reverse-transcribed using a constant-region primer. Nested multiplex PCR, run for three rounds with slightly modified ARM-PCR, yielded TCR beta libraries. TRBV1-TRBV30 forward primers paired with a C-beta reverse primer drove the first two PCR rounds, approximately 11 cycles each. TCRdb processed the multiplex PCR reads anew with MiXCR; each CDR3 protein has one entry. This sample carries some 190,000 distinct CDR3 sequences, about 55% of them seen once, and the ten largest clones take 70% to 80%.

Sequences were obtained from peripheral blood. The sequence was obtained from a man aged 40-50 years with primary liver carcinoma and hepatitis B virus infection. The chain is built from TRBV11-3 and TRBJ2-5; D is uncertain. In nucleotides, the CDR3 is TGTGCCAGCAACTTAGCTCCGAAAGAGACCCAGTACTTC. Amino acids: CASNLAPKETQYF.